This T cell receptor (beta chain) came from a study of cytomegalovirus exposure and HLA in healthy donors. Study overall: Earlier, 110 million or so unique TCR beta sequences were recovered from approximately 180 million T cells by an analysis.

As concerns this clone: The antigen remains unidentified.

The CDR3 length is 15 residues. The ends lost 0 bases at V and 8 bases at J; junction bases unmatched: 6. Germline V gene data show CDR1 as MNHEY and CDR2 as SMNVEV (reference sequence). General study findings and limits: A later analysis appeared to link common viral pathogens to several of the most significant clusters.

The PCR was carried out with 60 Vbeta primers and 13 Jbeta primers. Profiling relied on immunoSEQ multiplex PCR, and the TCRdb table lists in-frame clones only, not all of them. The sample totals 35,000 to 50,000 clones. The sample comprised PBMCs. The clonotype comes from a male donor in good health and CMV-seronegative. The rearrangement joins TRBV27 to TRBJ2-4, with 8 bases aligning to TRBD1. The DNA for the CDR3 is TGTGCCAGCAGTTTATCCCAGGGGGCGCGGTACATTCAGTACTTC. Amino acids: CASSLSQGARYIQYF.